Only a few counts were recorded for the clone carrying this T cell receptor beta chain. Germline V lookup: CDR1 DFQATT, CDR2 SNEGSKA (reference sequence). The CDR3 contains 13 residues. Trimming took 5 bases from V and 7 from J, leaving 17 bases between them. Primers used in a second PCR of roughly 6 to 11 cycles were a sample-barcoded 5' primer and a J-beta primer mix. Each TCR beta cDNA got a 12-nucleotide random molecular identifier. TCRdb itself ran the 5' RACE reads through MiXCR, one entry per CDR3 protein. Of roughly 1.9 million distinct CDR3 sequences in the sample, 30% to 40% are singletons; the top ten hold approximately 22%. Healthy Caucasians from Russia aged about 6 to 100 served as donors. This sample is drawn from a study of blood T cells in healthy people across ages.

The V and J genes are TRBV20-1 and TRBJ1-2, with a tentative D call TRBD1 (5 bases). The sequence derives from a human donor in good health. The sequenced material came from blood. The CDR3 bases are TGCAGTGCTTCGTCGGGACGCCCCTTTGGCTACACCTTC. Translating gives CSASSGRPFGYTF.